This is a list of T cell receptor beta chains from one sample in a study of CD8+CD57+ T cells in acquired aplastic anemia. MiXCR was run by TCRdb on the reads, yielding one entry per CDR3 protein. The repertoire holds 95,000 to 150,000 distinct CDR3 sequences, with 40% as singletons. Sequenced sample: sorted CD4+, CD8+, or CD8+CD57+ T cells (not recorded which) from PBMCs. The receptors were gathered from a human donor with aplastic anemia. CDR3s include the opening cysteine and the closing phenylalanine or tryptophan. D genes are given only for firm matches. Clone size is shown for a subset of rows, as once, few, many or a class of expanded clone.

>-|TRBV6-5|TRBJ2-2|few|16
CASSYSGLTGTGELFF
TGTGCCAGCAGTTACTCCGGGCTAACCGGCACCGGGGAGCTGTTTTTT
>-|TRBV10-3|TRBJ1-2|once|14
CAISESGFGFSYTF
TGTGCCATCAGTGAGTCAGGCTTTGGATTTTCTTACACCTTC
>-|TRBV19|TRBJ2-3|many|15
CASSSRSSEIDTQYF
TGTGCCAGTAGTTCCCGTAGTAGCGAAATAGATACGCAGTATTTT
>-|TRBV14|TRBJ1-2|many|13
CASSQRRRDGYTF
TGTGCCAGCAGCCAACGGCGGAGGGACGGCTACACCTTC
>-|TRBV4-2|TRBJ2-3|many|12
CASSQLTDTQYF
TGTGCCAGCAGCCAACTAACAGATACGCAGTATTTT
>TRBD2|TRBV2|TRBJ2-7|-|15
CASRDTSGRIYEQYF
TGTGCCAGCAGGGATACTAGCGGGAGAATTTACGAGCAGTACTTC
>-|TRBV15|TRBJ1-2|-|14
CATSRGRGGLSYTF
TGTGCCACCAGCAGAGGCCGGGGGGGGTTAAGCTACACCTTC
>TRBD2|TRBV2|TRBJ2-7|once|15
CASSETTSGSYEQYF
TGTGCCAGCAGTGAGACAACTAGCGGCTCCTACGAGCAGTACTTC
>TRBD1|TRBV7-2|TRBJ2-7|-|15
CASSVVGTGLDEQYF
TGTGCCAGCAGCGTGGTGGGGACAGGGTTAGACGAGCAGTACTTC
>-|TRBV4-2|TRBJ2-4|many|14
CASSLKGDQNIQYF
TGTGCCAGCAGCCTTAAGGGGGATCAAAACATTCAGTACTTC
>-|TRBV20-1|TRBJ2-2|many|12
CSARIWAGELFF
TGCAGTGCTAGAATCTGGGCCGGGGAGCTGTTTTTT
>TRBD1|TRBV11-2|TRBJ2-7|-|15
CASSLDQGEIFEQYF
TGTGCCAGCAGCTTAGATCAGGGGGAAATTTTCGAGCAGTACTTC
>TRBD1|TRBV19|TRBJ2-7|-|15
CASSLTGGSSCEQYF
TGTGCCAGTAGTCTGACAGGGGGGAGCTCCTGCGAGCAGTACTTC
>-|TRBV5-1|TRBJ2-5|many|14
CASSLAPYQETQYF
TGCGCCAGCAGCTTAGCCCCGTACCAAGAGACCCAGTACTTC
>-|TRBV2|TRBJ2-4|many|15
CASSEAGLPGSIQYF
TGTGCCAGCAGTGAAGCCGGCCTCCCAGGGAGCATTCAGTACTTC
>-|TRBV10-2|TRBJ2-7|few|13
CASSDKGVHEQYF
TGCGCCAGCAGTGATAAGGGGGTACACGAGCAGTACTTC
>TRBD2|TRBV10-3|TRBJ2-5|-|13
CAIKLAGTETQYF
TGTGCCATCAAACTAGCGGGGACGGAGACCCAGTACTTC
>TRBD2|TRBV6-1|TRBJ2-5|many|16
CASSEVRLASQETQYF
TGTGCCAGCAGTGAAGTCCGACTAGCGAGCCAAGAGACCCAGTACTTC
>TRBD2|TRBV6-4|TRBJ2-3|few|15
CASSVLAGGSDTQYF
TGTGCCAGCAGTGTCCTAGCGGGAGGTTCGGATACGCAGTATTTT
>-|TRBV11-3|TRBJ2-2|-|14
CASSLGSGTGELFF
TGTGCCAGCAGCTTAGGTTCCGGGACCGGGGAGCTGTTTTTT
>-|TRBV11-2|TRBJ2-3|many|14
CASSLDLGTDTQYF
TGTGCCAGCAGCTTAGATCTTGGGACCGATACGCAGTATTTT
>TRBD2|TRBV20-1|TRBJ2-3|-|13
CSASLAGTDTQYF
TGCAGTGCTAGCCTAGCGGGGACAGATACGCAGTATTTT
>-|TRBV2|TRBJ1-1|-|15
CASSDLAGMNTEAFF
TGTGCCAGCAGTGATTTAGCGGGGATGAACACTGAAGCTTTCTTT
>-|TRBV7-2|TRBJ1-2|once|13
CASSLQGSDGYTF
TGTGCCAGCAGCTTACAGGGTTCAGATGGCTACACCTTC
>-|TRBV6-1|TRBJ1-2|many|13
CASSEFPLYGYTF
TGTGCCAGCAGTGAATTCCCCCTCTATGGCTACACCTTC
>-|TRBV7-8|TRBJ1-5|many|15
CASSLDGLSLQPQHF
TGTGCCAGCAGCTTGGACGGTCTCTCCTTGCAGCCCCAGCATTTT
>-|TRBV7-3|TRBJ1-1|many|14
CASSPGHLNTEAFF
TGTGCCAGCAGCCCGGGACACCTGAACACTGAAGCTTTCTTT
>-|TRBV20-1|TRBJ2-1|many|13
CSARRSSYNEQFF
TGCAGTGCTAGGAGGAGCTCCTACAATGAGCAGTTCTTC
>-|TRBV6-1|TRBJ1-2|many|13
CASSGGNGYGYTF
TGTGCCAGCAGTGGAGGGAATGGGTATGGCTACACCTTC
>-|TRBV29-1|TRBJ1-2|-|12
CSVVRDDYGYTF
TGCAGCGTTGTGAGGGATGACTATGGCTACACCTTC
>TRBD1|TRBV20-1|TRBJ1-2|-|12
CSAWDRGRGYTF
TGCAGTGCGTGGGACAGGGGGCGTGGCTACACCTTC
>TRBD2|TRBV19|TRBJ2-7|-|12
CASSSMASGQYF
TGTGCCAGTAGCTCGATGGCTAGCGGGCAGTACTTC
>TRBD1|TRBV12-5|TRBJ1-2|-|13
CASGPDRLGGYTF
TGTGCTAGTGGACCGGACAGGTTGGGTGGCTACACCTTC
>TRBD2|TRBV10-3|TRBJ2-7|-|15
CAISGSSGGSCERYF
TGTGCCATCAGTGGTTCTAGCGGGGGGTCCTGCGAGCGGTACTTC
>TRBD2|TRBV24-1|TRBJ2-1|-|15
CATSDRLAGVREQFF
TGTGCCACCAGTGACCGACTAGCGGGAGTTCGTGAGCAGTTCTTC
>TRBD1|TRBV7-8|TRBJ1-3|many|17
CASSRRVAGGSGNTIYF
TGTGCCAGCAGCCGCCGTGTGGCAGGGGGCTCTGGAAACACCATATATTTT
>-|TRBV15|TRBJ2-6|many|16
CATSRDRGSGANVLTF
TGTGCCACCAGCAGAGATCGAGGGTCTGGGGCCAACGTCCTGACTTTC
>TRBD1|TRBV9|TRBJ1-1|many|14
CASSVEGASTEAFF
TGTGCCAGCAGCGTAGAGGGGGCAAGCACTGAAGCTTTCTTT
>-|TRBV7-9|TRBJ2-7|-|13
CASSLGVTYEQYF
TGTGCCAGCAGCTTAGGGGTTACCTACGAGCAGTACTTC
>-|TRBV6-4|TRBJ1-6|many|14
CASSEGGTGSPLHF
TGTGCCAGCAGTGAGGGGGGCACTGGATCACCCCTCCACTTT
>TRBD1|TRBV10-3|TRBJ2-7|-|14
CASSLTGGSYEQYF
TGTGCCAGCAGCCTGACAGGGGGCTCCTACGAGCAGTACTTC
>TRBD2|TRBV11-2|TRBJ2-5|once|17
CASSLVSGLAGVETQYF
TGTGCCAGCAGCTTAGTTTCGGGACTAGCGGGGGTAGAGACCCAGTACTTC
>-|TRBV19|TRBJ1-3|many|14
CASMLRSSGNTIYF
TGTGCCAGTATGCTGCGGAGCTCTGGAAACACCATATATTTT
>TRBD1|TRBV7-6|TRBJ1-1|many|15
CASSPRQGVSTEAFF
TGTGCCAGCAGCCCCCGACAGGGGGTAAGCACTGAAGCTTTCTTT
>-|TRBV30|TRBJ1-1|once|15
CARSVGMSMNTEAFF
TGTGCCCGGAGTGTGGGAATGTCAATGAACACTGAAGCTTTCTTT
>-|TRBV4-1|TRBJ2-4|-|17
CASSQGRGLEWENIQYF
TGCGCCAGCAGCCAAGGTCGCGGGCTTGAATGGGAAAACATTCAGTACTTC
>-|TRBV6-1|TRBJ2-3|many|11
CASSILGTQYF
TGTGCCAGCAGCATTCTGGGTACGCAGTATTTT
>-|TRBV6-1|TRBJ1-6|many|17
CASNYLGGFSYNSPLHF
TGTGCCAGCAACTACCTTGGGGGATTCTCCTATAATTCACCCCTCCACTTT
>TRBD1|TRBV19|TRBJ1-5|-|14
CATSETGTYQPQHF
TGTGCCACCAGTGAGACAGGGACCTATCAGCCCCAGCATTTT
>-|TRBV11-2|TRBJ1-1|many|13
CASSLNRQGEAFF
TGTGCCAGCAGCTTAAATAGGCAGGGTGAAGCTTTCTTT
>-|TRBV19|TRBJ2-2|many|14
CASSIVSGIGELFF
TGTGCCAGTAGTATAGTTAGCGGAATCGGGGAGCTGTTTTTT